One sample yielded the 14 T cell receptor beta chains listed below, sequenced in a study of shared clonotypes between healthy human individuals. Clones were read by immunoSEQ multiplex PCR, and TCRdb kept only the in-frame ones, dropping some. The profile covers some 2,500,000 clones, with 93% appearing a single time and 0.36% taken by the ten largest. Sequencing was carried out using naive CD4+ T cells from PBMCs. Described subset: CD45RA+ positively selected. The receptors here all came from a man aged 18-30 years in good health. Some clones in this sample may be carry-over from other donors' samples.

The rearrangement joins TRBV14 to TRBJ1-3, with no clear D. Germline values: CDR1 SGHDN, CDR2 FVKESK. The germline V and J ends were trimmed by 1 base and 3 bases, with 7 bases remaining between them. The CDR3 loop spans 14 amino acids. CDR3 in DNA: TGTGCCAGCAGCCAAGTTGCAGTTGGAAACACCATATATTTT. Amino acids: CASSQVAVGNTIYF.

The J gene is TRBJ2-3, the V gene TRBV7-8; weak D call: TRBD1 (5 bases). This CDR3 spans 13 amino acids. V shed 1 base and J shed 4 bases, with 6 bases lying between them. The germline V gene encodes CDR1 SGHVS and CDR2 FQNEAQ. CDR3 region: CASSLEGADTQYF. CDR3 DNA: TGTGCCAGCAGCTTAGAAGGGGCAGATACGCAGTATTTT. Filled out from reference TRBV7-8 and TRBJ2-3, the complete variable domain reads GAGVSQSPRYKVAKRGQDVALRCDPISGHVSLFWYQQALGQGPEFLTYFQNEAQLDKSGLPSDRFFAERPEGSVSTLKIQRTQQEDSAVYLCASSLEGADTQYFGPGTRLTVL.

This chain links TRBV2 with TRBJ1-3; D not resolved. The germline CDR1 and CDR2 sequences are SNHLY and FYNNEI. The CDR3 is made up of 13 amino acids. Trimming removed 4 bases from V and 10 bases from J, with 14 bases in between. The CDR3 DNA sequence: TGTGCCAGCAGTGGGACCTCAGGAGGAACCATATATTTT. This codes for CASSGTSGGTIYF.

This chain connects TRBV19 to TRBJ2-1; D not certain. Germline CDR1 LNHDA, CDR2 SQIVND (reference sequence). With 1 base removed from V and 5 bases from J, the gap between germline ends came to 18 bases. This CDR3 contains 17 residues. CDR3: CASSIGPPRLPHNEQFF. CDR3 DNA sequence: TGTGCCAGTAGTATAGGCCCCCCCAGACTTCCTCACAATGAGCAGTTCTTC.

V is TRBV5-1 and J is TRBJ2-5, with 12 bases matching TRBD2. The germline V gene has CDR1 SGHRS and CDR2 YFSETQ. The CDR3 is 15 amino acids. The V gene end was trimmed by 4 bases and the J gene end by 3 bases; junction bases not matched to a gene: 4. The CDR3 DNA is TGCGCCAGCAGCAGACTAGCGGGAGTAAAAGAGACCCAGTACTTC. Protein product: CASSRLAGVKETQYF.

This clone was counted a few times. J is TRBJ1-5 and V is TRBV6-1; D is perhaps TRBD1 (6 bases). Germline CDR1 is MNHNS and CDR2 is SASEGT. This CDR3 has 14 residues. Trimming left V 3 bases short and J 4 bases short, with 10 bases between. CDR3 protein: CASSDYRVNQPQHF. CDR3 in DNA: TGTGCCAGCAGTGATTACAGGGTGAATCAGCCCCAGCATTTT.

With regard to this clone: The same CDR3 arises from other DNA sequences in this sample as well. The chain links TRBV20-1 to TRBJ2-5; no clear D gene. V dropped 6 bases and J dropped 5 bases, with 10 bases sitting between them. Germline loops: CDR1 DFQATT, CDR2 SNEGSKA (reference sequence). The CDR3 runs 11 residues. The chain's CDR3 is CSARSWETQYF. CDR3 coding DNA: TGCAGTGCCAGATCGTGGGAGACCCAGTACTTC.

This sequence joins TRBV6-1 and TRBJ1-4, with D tentatively TRBD1 (5 bases). CDR3 length: 15 residues. With 2 bases removed from V and 4 bases from J, the gap between germline ends came to 11 bases. Germline CDR1 and CDR2: MNHNS and SASEGT. CDR3 nucleotides: TGTGCCAGCAGTGAATATCGGGGCTTTAATGAAAAACTGTTTTTT. It yields the protein CASSEYRGFNEKLFF.

The rearrangement links TRBV10-3 to TRBJ2-6; TRBD1 aligns across 9 bases. CDR1 ENHRY and CDR2 SYGVKD come from the germline V gene. Unmatched junction bases numbered 6, after V lost 6 bases and J lost 0 bases. This CDR3 contains 17 residues. The DNA for the CDR3 is TGTGCCATCAGAGACGGGACAGGGCTCTCTGGGGCCAACGTCCTGACTTTC. It codes for CAIRDGTGLSGANVLTF.

V gene TRBV4-1 combines with J gene TRBJ1-4, with D tentatively TRBD1 (5 bases). The CDR3 runs to 15 residues. CDR1 and CDR2 (germline): MGHRA, YSYEKL. V was shortened by 1 base and J by 7 bases, with 13 bases between the two germline ends. CDR3: CASSQGLTEFEKLFF. The CDR3 DNA reads as TGCGCCAGCAGCCAAGGTTTGACAGAATTTGAAAAACTGTTTTTT.

The rearrangement links TRBV5-1 to TRBJ1-2; tentative D call: TRBD1 (5 bases). Germline assignment: CDR1 SGHRS and CDR2 YFSETQ. The V end lost 2 bases, the J end lost 2 bases, and 13 bases lay between the germline ends. This CDR3 comprises 15 residues. The CDR3 loop is CASSLGVAPNYGYTF. The CDR3 nucleotides read TGCGCCAGCAGCTTAGGGGTAGCCCCCAACTATGGCTACACCTTC.

V and J are TRBV4-1 and TRBJ1-4, with D possibly TRBD1 on 6 matching bases. In germline, CDR1 is MGHRA, CDR2 YSYEKL. CDR3 length: 15 amino acids. V gave up 6 bases and J gave up 5 bases, with 16 bases separating them. In DNA, the CDR3 is TGCGCCAGCAGTTACAGACCTGGGACAAATGAAAAACTGTTTTTT. It specifies CASSYRPGTNEKLFF.

This clone was seen only once. The chain combines TRBV11-2 with TRBJ1-3, with 7 bases matching TRBD1. The V and J ends lost 3 bases and 4 bases, in that order; junction bases with no gene match: 9. CDR1 is SGHAT, CDR2 FQNNGV, per germline. CDR3 size: 16 residues. The CDR3 reads CASSFNGRGLGNTIYF. The CDR3 DNA reads as TGTGCCAGCAGCTTCAACGGGAGGGGGCTGGGAAACACCATATATTTT.

The rearrangement links TRBV14 to TRBJ1-2; 7 bases match TRBD1. The J segment lost 5 bases and the V segment lost 6 bases, leaving 9 bases of the junction unmatched. The germline CDR1 and CDR2 sequences are SGHDN and FVKESK. The CDR3 contains 14 residues. CDR3 in amino acids: CASSYARGGYGYTF. CDR3 coding DNA: TGTGCCAGCAGTTACGCCAGGGGGGGATATGGCTACACCTTC.